These 18 T cell receptor beta chains share one sample of origin, sequenced in a study of early stage breast cancer tumors (dated by TCRdb to about 2017). Receptor libraries were prepared by the immunoSEQ multiplex PCR assay. Not all clones reach the TCRdb copy of this immuneACCESS table, which keeps in-frame sequences only. Checked studies attribute under half of the gap to unresolved V genes and leave the rest unexplained. For this sample there are 45,000 to 50,000 clones; roughly 84% appear just once. The leading ten clones occupy around 1.5% of the sample. The sequencing input was blood. Receptors originate from a person aged 50-59 years with breast cancer.

A remark on this clone: The sample contains more than one DNA sequence encoding this CDR3. The rearrangement joins TRBV10-3 to TRBJ2-7, with a tentative D call TRBD1 (6 bases). Germline CDR1 reads ENHRY; CDR2 reads SYGVKD. The CDR3 sequence is 15 residues long. The V end was cut by 2 bases, the J end by 1 base, with 12 bases between. The CDR3 DNA reads as TGTGCCATCAGTGAGAGGGGGAGATCTTCCTACGAGCAGTACTTC. Translation: CAISERGRSSYEQYF.

The V and J genes are TRBV5-6 and TRBJ1-3, with D uncertain. V gave up 4 bases and J gave up 3 bases, with 5 bases separating them. Germline values: CDR1 SGHDT, CDR2 YYEEEE. The CDR3 extends over 12 amino acids. The CDR3 DNA is TGTGCCAGCAGCCAGATTGGAAACACCATATATTTT. Translating it yields CASSQIGNTIYF.

The chain carries TRBV18 and TRBJ1-2; 8 nucleotides align to TRBD1. The V segment lost 3 bases and the J segment 7 bases; nucleotides outside the gene matches: 16. The germline V gene has CDR1 KGHSH and CDR2 LQKENI. This CDR3 is 17 amino acids long. This chain's CDR3 is CASSPPGTGGSRGGYTF. The CDR3, as DNA: TGTGCCAGCTCACCGCCCGGGACAGGTGGCTCGAGGGGTGGCTACACCTTC.

This chain uses TRBV6-1 with TRBJ2-2; D remains unclear. Germline CDR1 reads MNHNS; CDR2 reads SASEGT. This CDR3 has 14 amino acids. Trimming shortened V by 5 bases and J by 5 bases, and 12 bases separated the two germline ends. CDR3 bases: TGTGCCAGCAGTAGAGAAAGAGATACCGGGGAGCTGTTTTTT. It yields the protein CASSRERDTGELFF.

The V gene is TRBV18, the J gene TRBJ1-3; D may be TRBD1 (5 bases). V lost 0 bases and J 2 bases, leaving 11 bases between the germline ends. Germline loops: CDR1 KGHSH, CDR2 LQKENI. This CDR3 is 16 amino acids long. The CDR3 sequence is CASSPPGRVAGNTIYF. As DNA, the CDR3 is TGTGCCAGCTCACCACCGGGCAGGGTTGCTGGAAACACCATATATTTT.

This chain uses TRBV7-8 with TRBJ2-5, with D perhaps TRBD2 (6 bases). The germline V and J ends were trimmed by 4 bases and 2 bases, with 11 bases remaining between them. The CDR3 consists of 14 residues. Germline V lookup: CDR1 SGHVS, CDR2 FQNEAQ. The CDR3 DNA reads as TGTGCCAGCAGCTCTAGCGTGGGGCAAGAGACCCAGTACTTC. It yields the protein CASSSSVGQETQYF.

The chain recombines TRBV9 with TRBJ2-5; unclear D gene. In germline, CDR1 is SGDLS, CDR2 YYNGEE. Deletions cut 3 bases from V and 5 bases from J, with 14 bases between. The CDR3 totals 14 residues. The CDR3: CASSAALARETQYF. In DNA form, the CDR3 reads TGTGCCAGCAGCGCCGCCCTGGCTCGGGAGACCCAGTACTTC. The variable domain in full, completed from reference TRBV9 and TRBJ2-5, reads DSGVTQTPKHLITATGQRVTLRCSPRSGDLSVYWYQQSLDQGLQFLIQYYNGEERAKGNILERFSAQQFPDLHSELNLSSLELGDSALYFCASSAALARETQYFGPGTRLLVL.

The genes are TRBV19 and TRBJ2-3; D possibly corresponds to TRBD1 (5 bases). V lost 0 bases and J 4 bases, leaving 8 bases between the germline ends. Germline V gene sequence: CDR1 LNHDA, CDR2 SQIVND (reference sequence). This CDR3 contains 14 residues. DNA for the CDR3: TGTGCCAGTAGTATAGATTGGGGCTCAGATACGCAGTATTTT. Its protein is CASSIDWGSDTQYF.

The CDR3 loop is CASSEQGQGVNYGYTF. Here the CDR3 DNA reads TGTGCCAGCAGTGAACAAGGACAGGGGGTCAACTATGGCTACACCTTC. The rearrangement joins TRBV2 to TRBJ1-2; 10 bases fit TRBD1. Per the germline V gene, CDR1 is SNHLY and CDR2 is FYNNEI. This CDR3 is built from 16 residues. V dropped 2 bases and J dropped 2; count of bases not matched to a gene: 5.

V usage is TRBV5-6 and J usage is TRBJ2-6, with D hard to call. The V end lost 2 bases, the J end lost 0 bases, and 12 bases lay between the germline ends. In germline, CDR1 is SGHDT, CDR2 YYEEEE. This CDR3 region has 17 residues. The CDR3, as DNA: TGTGCCAGCAGCTTAATGGTGATGCCCTCTGGGGCCAACGTCCTGACTTTC. Protein: CASSLMVMPSGANVLTF.

The chain employs TRBV7-3 and TRBJ1-2; possible D gene TRBD1, 5 bases. The CDR3 totals 13 residues. Germline V CDR1 and CDR2: SGHTA, FQGTGA. Trimming cost V 3 bases and J 4 bases, with 9 bases left between them. Here the CDR3 reads CASSLMRGYGYTF. CDR3 nucleotides: TGTGCCAGCAGCTTGATGAGGGGCTATGGCTACACCTTC.

The rearrangement uses TRBV7-8 and TRBJ2-2; D remains ambiguous. The V gene's germline CDR1 is SGHVS and CDR2 FQNEAQ. V lost 4 bases and J 6 bases, leaving 3 bases between the germline ends. The CDR3 length is 11 residues. The CDR3 DNA reads TGTGCCAGCAGCTCCTCCGGGGAGCTGTTTTTT. This sequence encodes CASSSSGELFF.

The chain recombines TRBV7-2 with TRBJ2-3; D is uncertain. Trimming left V 7 bases short and J 6 bases short, with 11 bases between. There are 12 residues in the CDR3. Looked up from germline, CDR1 is SGHTA and CDR2 is FQGNSA. The CDR3: CASTKGTDTQYF. The CDR3 DNA reads as TGTGCCAGCACCAAGGGAACGGATACGCAGTATTTT. The whole variable domain, remainder taken from reference TRBV7-2 and TRBJ2-3, is GAGVSQSPSNKVTEKGKDVELRCDPISGHTALYWYRQSLGQGLEFLIYFQGNSAPDKSGLPSDRFSAERTGGSVSTLTIQRTQQEDSAVYLCASTKGTDTQYFGPGTRLTVL.

This clone has only one observation. This rearrangement joins TRBV4-3 to TRBJ2-7; 11 positions agree with TRBD2. The trim removed 0 bases at V and 0 bases at J, leaving 1 base unmatched. This CDR3 is built from 16 residues. Per the germline V gene, CDR1 is LGHNA and CDR2 is YSLEER. The CDR3 sequence: CASSQDGTSGSYEQYF. CDR3 sequence (DNA): TGCGCCAGCAGCCAAGACGGGACTAGCGGCTCCTACGAGCAGTACTTC.

This clone appeared once. The chain uses TRBV18 and TRBJ2-7; 12 bases match TRBD2. There are 19 residues in the CDR3. V gave up 3 bases and J gave up 2 bases; unmatched junction bases: 14. CDR1 KGHSH and CDR2 LQKENI come from the germline V gene. CDR3 sequence: CASSPVLETSGRITYEQYF. CDR3 nucleotide sequence: TGTGCCAGCTCACCCGTTCTCGAGACTAGCGGGAGAATTACCTACGAGCAGTACTTC.

The V call is TRBV4-3, the J call TRBJ2-7, with 7 positions matching TRBD1. This CDR3 has 13 amino acids. Germline V CDR1 and CDR2: LGHNA, YSLEER. V was clipped by 6 bases and J by 5 bases; unmatched bases: 7. CDR3 loop: CASRLGGPDEQYF. The CDR3 DNA is TGCGCCAGCAGGCTAGGGGGCCCGGACGAGCAGTACTTC.

The chain is built from TRBV28 and TRBJ1-2; D unresolved. Trimming pared 3 bases from V and 0 bases from J, leaving 11 bases between. The CDR3 runs 15 residues. The germline V gene has CDR1 MDHEN and CDR2 SYDVKM. The CDR3 bases are TGTGCCAGCAGTTTGGTCGGGTCGACTAACTATGGCTACACCTTC. Amino acid sequence: CASSLVGSTNYGYTF.

The rearrangement uses TRBV7-9 and TRBJ2-2; D gene ambiguous. This CDR3 is built from 12 residues. Germline CDR1 SEHNR, CDR2 FQNEAQ (reference sequence). The ends were cut back, 5 bases at V and 7 bases at J, with 8 bases in the middle. CDR3 sequence: CASSPPFGELFF. The CDR3 DNA reads TGTGCCAGCAGCCCACCATTCGGGGAGCTGTTTTTT.